This T cell receptor beta chain was documented in a study of Tregs in tolerant kidney transplant recipients (dated by TCRdb to between 2018 and 2021). About the investigation overall: The transplants used related donors with nonmyeloablative bone marrow transplantation, and mixed chimerism in the human trials was transient. The study applied TCRbeta sequencing to find donor-specific regulatory T cells before combined kidney and bone marrow transplantation and then followed those same cells after transplant. The full study reports these points: For some patients the PCR primers changed over time, which made it impossible to compare the samples from those patients at the nucleotide level. In tolerant patients, the expansion of donor-specific Tregs was greater than global Treg expansion, suggesting that the expansion was antigen-driven rather than nonspecific. Expanding Tregs with activated donor B cells appeared to identify the most biologically relevant and donor-specific TCRbeta repertoire. The study was limited by small patient numbers, and the findings need validation in larger populations and under other immunosuppression protocols. Biological reproducibility was not directly assessed, although technical replication error appeared to be minimal.

The sample's time point label, decoded: blood sample drawn before combined kidney and bone marrow transplant. Thawed PBMCs were FACS-sorted into unstimulated Tregs (CD4+CD25+CD127-), CD4+ non-Tregs (CD4+CD25-), CD4 cells and CD8 cells. Several combined kidney and bone marrow transplant recipients from the ITN036ST trial were included as patients, and samples were available only from these trial subjects. Healthy control blood was separated into PBMCs by Ficoll density gradient and cryopreserved, and patient PBMCs were collected both before and after transplant. The CDR3 covers 15 residues, taking in both the cysteine and the phenylalanine. Only the CDR3 DNA stays, 45 bases, in frame from base 1. For CDR1 and CDR2, the germline V gene lists SGHVS and FQNEAQ. Clipping removes 1 base from V and 7 bases from J, with 8 as the unmatched junction base count. For TCRbeta CDR3 sequencing, genomic DNA was extracted from sorted cells using the QIAGEN DNeasy Blood and Tissue Kit. High-throughput TCRbeta CDR3 sequencing, which included PCR amplification with bias correction and internal controls, was done commercially through immunoSEQ. Per the authors' processing: A unique productive TCRbeta sequence was defined by the CDR3 nucleotide sequence when primers matched, and otherwise by the CDR3 amino acid sequence together with the Vbeta and Jbeta genes. To correct sorting error, sequences shared between sorted populations at a frequency ratio of 2:1 or less were removed; the rest were assigned to the higher population. A sequence counted as donor-reactive if, in CFSE-low cells, the sequence had a frequency of at least 0.01% and was expanded at least 5-fold compared with unstimulated cells. Repertoire divergence was quantified by Jensen-Shannon divergence calculated from the top 100 TCRbeta sequences ranked by frequency. For samples with multiple sequencing runs, sorting error was corrected in each run separately before the runs were combined. Sourced from immuneACCESS, this table was stored by TCRdb with only in-frame sequences that have V and J called. A share of the clones is absent; for the studies checked, an unresolved V gene accounts for under half, and the remainder has no known explanation. The V and J calls and clone size are taken from that table; D and trimming were inferred from the DNA. The table for this sample lists about 72,000 clones; 80% to 95% of them were counted only once. Of the sample, over 9.5% falls within the top ten clones.

About this clone: The antigen this receptor binds is unknown. No much larger clone is present one base from it, and per-base qualities are unavailable.

The receptor comes from a human donor who received a combined kidney and bone marrow transplant. Sequencing used CD8+ T cells from blood, obtained before the transplant. The chain couples TRBV7-8 to TRBJ2-3, and 7 junction bases match TRBD2. Here the CDR3 is given as CASSLGGGSLNTQYF. The DNA is TGTGCCAGCAGCTTAGGCGGCGGGAGTTTGAATACGCAGTATTTT.